This TCR beta chain comes out of a study of PD-1 blockade in classical Hodgkin lymphoma. All patients relapsed after autologous stem cell transplantation, and brentuximab vedotin exposure varied. Method: immunoSEQ multiplex PCR; TCRdb's copy keeps in-frame clones and lacks some. Of over 35,000 clones in the sample, over 60% were seen once. With regard to this clone: The antigen remains unidentified.

Overall study findings and caveats: Diversity in CD4+ TCRs, unlike that measured in CD8+ TCRs, had risen significantly by C4D1.

Germline V gives CDR1 SGDLS, CDR2 YYNGEE. J was trimmed by 6 bases and V by 4 bases; bases with no gene match: 14. This CDR3 comprises 16 residues. The specimen comprised peripheral blood mononuclear cells (PBMCs), sampled before the second cycle of nivolumab. This receptor was obtained from a human donor with classical Hodgkin lymphoma. The chain uses TRBV9 and TRBJ1-2; 8 nucleotides agree with TRBD1. The CDR3 nucleotides read TGTGCCAGCAGCTCCCAACCCCAGGGGGCGGGTGATGGCTACACCTTC. Translated: CASSSQPQGAGDGYTF.